This record looks at one T cell receptor (beta chain) sequence and its context. The CDR3 has 12 residues. CDR1 is SGHDT, CDR2 YYEEEE, per germline. Trimming took off 2 bases at V and 6 bases at J, with 8 bases between the two ends. One entry per CDR3 protein results from TCRdb running MiXCR on the RT-PCR reads. The table has more than 550,000 distinct CDR3 sequences, 14% seen once. The rearrangement joins TRBV5-6 to TRBJ2-5; D not certain. The origin of this receptor is a female donor in good health, serving as a healthy control. The sequenced sample was memory CD4+ T cells from blood. The CDR3 nucleotides are TGTGCCAGCAGCTTTGATTTGAAGACCCAGTACTTC. It translates to CASSFDLKTQYF.